These 13 T cell receptor beta chains were all obtained from the same sample, sequenced in a study of blood T cell repertoires in COVID-19. Measured with immunoSEQ multiplex PCR; TCRdb has only the in-frame clones, and not every one. The sample has just over 85,000 clones, 70% to 90% seen once. The sample comprised peripheral blood. All receptors come from a man aged 50 or older with acute or convalescent COVID-19.

The genes are TRBV19 and TRBJ1-6; 8 nucleotides match TRBD1. This CDR3 spans 12 amino acids. The germline gives CDR1 LNHDA, CDR2 SQIVND (reference sequence). Unmatched junction bases numbered 2, after V lost 5 bases and J lost 11 bases. Here the CDR3 reads CASSGQGAPLHF. DNA of the CDR3: TGTGCCAGTAGTGGACAGGGAGCACCCCTCCACTTT.

The chain employs TRBV5-1 and TRBJ2-2; D may be TRBD1 (5 bases). In germline, CDR1 is SGHRS, CDR2 YFSETQ. V dropped 1 base and J dropped 2 bases, with 9 bases sitting between them. The CDR3 sequence is 15 residues long. CDR3 sequence (DNA): TGCGCCAGCAGCTTGAAAGGGGCTAACACCGGGGAGCTGTTTTTT. This codes for CASSLKGANTGELFF.

The chain combines TRBV12-3 or TRBV12-4 with TRBJ1-2, with D perhaps TRBD1 (5 bases). This CDR3 is 13 amino acids long. Trimming removed 4 bases from V and 5 bases from J, with 11 bases in between. The CDR3 DNA reads TGTGCCAGCAGTTCCGCCGCAGGGTATGGCTACACCTTC. Amino acids: CASSSAAGYGYTF.

J is TRBJ2-7 and V is TRBV29-1; TRBD1 aligns across 11 bases. This CDR3 is 13 amino acids long. Germline CDR1 SQVTM, CDR2 ANQGSEA. V was pared by 7 bases and J by 6 bases, with 8 bases of the junction left unmatched. The CDR3 loop is CSARRDRGGEQYF. CDR3 nucleotides: TGCAGCGCCCGCAGGGACAGGGGGGGCGAGCAGTACTTC.

CDR3 bases: TGCGCCAGCATCTTCCAACTAGCGGGGGACACAGATACGCAGTATTTT. The encoded protein is CASIFQLAGDTDTQYF. The V call is TRBV10-2, the J call TRBJ2-3; TRBD2 matches 11 bases. The CDR3 has 16 amino acids. J gave up 2 bases and V 7 bases, and 8 bases lay outside the gene matches. Looked up from germline, CDR1 is WSHSY and CDR2 is SAAADI.

J is TRBJ1-2 and V is TRBV5-1; D is unresolved. The CDR3 has 14 amino acids. The V gene's germline CDR1 is SGHRS and CDR2 YFSETQ. Trimming pared 0 bases from V and 0 bases from J, leaving 6 bases between. The CDR3 DNA reads TGCGCCAGCAGCTTGGCCCAGTCTAACTATGGCTACACCTTC. Translating it yields CASSLAQSNYGYTF.

V gene TRBV5-1 combines with J gene TRBJ1-1; 8 positions match TRBD1. This CDR3 has 15 residues. Trimming took 0 bases from V and 5 from J; bases not matched to a gene: 6. Germline values: CDR1 SGHRS, CDR2 YFSETQ. CDR3 protein: CASSLASTGGTEAFF. The CDR3 DNA reads TGCGCCAGCAGCTTGGCCTCCACAGGGGGGACTGAAGCTTTCTTT.

V and J are TRBV27 and TRBJ2-3; tentatively, D is TRBD2 (5 bases). The germline V and J ends were trimmed by 10 bases and 1 base, with 12 bases remaining between them. Germline V lookup: CDR1 MNHEY, CDR2 SMNVEV (reference sequence). This CDR3 region has 13 residues. This chain's CDR3 is CATSHGGTDTQYF. The CDR3 DNA is TGTGCCACCAGCCACGGGGGCACAGATACGCAGTATTTT.

This clone has only a few counts. V gene TRBV6-2 or TRBV6-3 combines with J gene TRBJ1-2; 7 bases are a match to TRBD1. Germline CDR1 is MNHEY and CDR2 is SVGEGT. Losses at the gene ends were 6 bases for V and 4 bases for J; bases not matched to a gene: 5. The CDR3 consists of 13 residues. DNA of the CDR3: TGTGCCAGCAGCAAGACAGGGAGCTATGGCTACACCTTC. It codes for CASSKTGSYGYTF.

This clone was seen only a few times. The genes are TRBV28 and TRBJ2-7, with 8 bases aligning to TRBD1. V gave up 1 base and J gave up 3 bases; unmatched junction bases: 5. This CDR3 comprises 15 residues. Germline loops: CDR1 MDHEN, CDR2 SYDVKM. The DNA for the CDR3 is TGTGCCAGCAGTTTATCCGGGACAGGTAGCTACGAGCAGTACGTC. Protein sequence: CASSLSGTGSYEQYV.

CDR3 region: CASSLYYSYNEQFF. The CDR3 DNA follows: TGTGCCAGCAGCTTATACTACTCCTACAATGAGCAGTTCTTC. The rearrangement links TRBV11-1 to TRBJ2-1; D not resolved. V was trimmed by 2 bases and J by 0 bases, leaving 5 bases between them. There are 14 residues in the CDR3. Germline CDR1 reads SGHAT; CDR2 reads FQDESV (reference sequence).

This clone was detected only once. V is TRBV6-5 and J is TRBJ1-2; 8 nucleotides match TRBD1. Germline values: CDR1 MNHEY, CDR2 SVGAGI. The CDR3 totals 13 residues. Unmatched junction bases numbered 5, after V lost 8 bases and J lost 3 bases. The DNA for the CDR3 is TGTGCCAGCCGACAGGGGCAGGACTATGGCTACACCTTC. This translates into CASRQGQDYGYTF.

This chain links TRBV6-5 with TRBJ1-2; D unresolved. This CDR3 region has 14 residues. Trimming removed 2 bases at V and 0 bases at J, with 7 bases between. The V gene's germline CDR1 is MNHEY and CDR2 SVGAGI. The CDR3 region is CASSYDTTNYGYTF. The CDR3 bases are TGTGCCAGCAGTTACGACACGACTAACTATGGCTACACCTTC.